These 18 T cell receptor beta chains were all obtained from the same sample, sequenced in a study of T cells after yellow fever vaccination. TCRdb processed the 5' RACE reads anew with MiXCR; each CDR3 protein has one entry. The sample gives tens of thousands of distinct CDR3 sequences, around 7% of which show up once; 28% is in the top ten. The sequenced sample was CD8+ T cells sorted from PBMCs, obtained roughly 14 days after the first yellow fever vaccination. The receptors were gathered from a young man who received the YFV17D yellow fever vaccine.

Note on this clonotype: With a much larger clone just one base away, this may be a read error. The gene calls are TRBV11-2 and TRBJ2-1, with 10 bases aligning to TRBD1. Germline V gives CDR1 SGHAT, CDR2 FQNNGV. The CDR3 totals 16 residues. The CDR3 DNA is TGTGACAGCAGCACGCCGGGACAGGGGATTTTAAGTGAGCAGTTCTTC. Its protein product is CDSSTPGQGILSEQFF.

This clonotype showed up many times. The genes are TRBV6-2 or TRBV6-3 and TRBJ1-2; a possible D gene is TRBD1 (5 bases). CDR3 size: 14 residues. Germline V CDR1 and CDR2: MNHEY, SVGEGT. Trimming shortened V by 0 bases and J by 8 bases, and 13 bases separated the two germline ends. This CDR3 reads CASSYSMGVYGYTF. DNA for the CDR3: TGTGCCAGCAGTTACTCGATGGGGGTGTACGGCTACACCTTC.

In this sample, this clonotype turned up many times. V gene TRBV9 combines with J gene TRBJ2-7, with D possibly TRBD1 on 5 matching bases. V lost 6 bases and J lost 2, with 15 bases in between. The germline gives CDR1 SGDLS, CDR2 YYNGEE. This CDR3 region has 14 residues. DNA for the CDR3: TGTGCCAGCACCCAGGGCAGTGAGGCCTACGAGCAGTACTTC. Encoded protein: CASTQGSEAYEQYF.

As for this clonotype: This sequence may be a read error, since a much larger clone differs from it by one base. This chain connects TRBV15 to TRBJ2-2; 10 nucleotides agree with TRBD1. CDR1 and CDR2 (germline): LNHNV, YYDKDF (reference sequence). V shed 0 bases and J 8 bases; nucleotides not matched to a gene: 9. This CDR3 is built from 17 residues. For the CDR3, the DNA is TGTGCCACCAGCAGAGATCACGACAGGGGGCGTTTGGGGGAGCTGTTTTTT. Its protein is CATSRDHDRGRLGELFF.

This clonotype was counted many times. V usage is TRBV10-3 and J usage is TRBJ2-7; D may correspond to TRBD1 or TRBD2 (5 bases each). The CDR3 extends over 13 amino acids. Germline CDR1 ENHRY, CDR2 SYGVKD. V was shortened by 2 bases and J by 3 bases, with 8 bases between the two germline ends. CDR3 region: CAISEEGSYEQYF. The CDR3 DNA reads as TGTGCCATCAGTGAGGAGGGGAGCTACGAGCAGTACTTC.

This clonotype was counted at least ten times. This rearrangement joins TRBV29-1 to TRBJ2-1; 11 bases align to TRBD2. The CDR3 covers 17 residues. The junction had 5 bases not matched to a gene; V was cut back by 0 bases and J by 1 base. The germline V gene encodes CDR1 SQVTM and CDR2 ANQGSEA. The CDR3: CSVEDVAGGLSYNEQFF. The CDR3 coding sequence is TGCAGCGTTGAAGACGTAGCGGGGGGGCTTTCCTACAATGAGCAGTTCTTC.

This clonotype was picked up many times. The CDR3 protein is CASSLKIGQGYEQYF. The CDR3, as DNA: TGTGCCAGCAGCTTAAAGATAGGACAGGGCTACGAGCAGTACTTC. The chain is built from TRBV7-3 and TRBJ2-7; 8 nucleotides line up with TRBD1. CDR1 and CDR2 (germline): SGHTA, FQGTGA. The V and J ends lost 1 base and 3 bases, in that order; junction bases with no gene match: 5. This CDR3 contains 15 residues.

Ten or more counts support this clonotype. This chain connects TRBV3-1 to TRBJ2-5; TRBD1 might be the D (6 bases). Trimming cost V 3 bases and J 2 bases, with 16 bases left between them. Germline assignment: CDR1 LGHDT and CDR2 YNNKEL (reference sequence). The CDR3 consists of 16 residues. The CDR3 spells CASSHPQRGRQETQYF. The CDR3 nucleotides read TGTGCCAGCAGCCATCCCCAGAGGGGGAGACAAGAGACCCAGTACTTC.

This clonotype was seen many times. This sequence joins TRBV6-1 and TRBJ2-2, with 10 bases lining up with TRBD1. Per the germline V gene, CDR1 is MNHNS and CDR2 is SASEGT. The CDR3 spans 16 residues. With V trimmed by 6 bases and J by 3 bases, 7 bases remained unmatched. CDR3 in DNA: TGTGCCAGCAGCCCACCGGGACAGGGGTACACCGGGGAGCTGTTTTTT. It translates to CASSPPGQGYTGELFF.

DNA of the CDR3: TGTGCCAGCAGCCCGGACGGGAACTATGGCTACACCTTC. Translated, it gives CASSPDGNYGYTF. The V and J genes are TRBV5-6 and TRBJ1-2; D is uncertain. From germline, CDR1 is SGHDT and CDR2 YYEEEE. V gave up 4 bases and J gave up 2 bases, with 9 bases separating them. The CDR3 loop spans 13 amino acids.

V usage is TRBV7-9 and J usage is TRBJ1-1, with no clear D. There are 15 residues in the CDR3. Trimming left V 8 bases short and J 4 bases short, with 20 bases between. Germline V gene sequence: CDR1 SEHNR, CDR2 FQNEAQ (reference sequence). The CDR3 sequence is CASGPGLLWGTEAFF. CDR3 sequence (DNA): TGTGCCAGCGGCCCTGGGCTCCTCTGGGGCACTGAAGCTTTCTTT. Variable domain in full (rest from reference TRBV7-9 and TRBJ1-1): DTGVSQNPRHKITKRGQNVTFRCDPISEHNRLYWYRQTLGQGPEFLTYFQNEAQLEKSRLLSDRFSAERPKGSFSTLEIQRTEQGDSAMYLCASGPGLLWGTEAFFGQGTRLTVV.

Remarks on this clonotype: This may be a read error: a much more frequent sequence differs by one nucleotide. The gene calls are TRBV7-3 and TRBJ2-1, with 8 bases identical to TRBD2. There are 16 residues in the CDR3. CDR1 is SGHTA and CDR2 is FQGTGA in the germline V gene. The CDR3 DNA is TGTGCCAGCAGCTTAAACGGGGGGGAATCCTACAATGAGCGGTTCTTC. The encoded protein is CASSLNGGESYNERFF.

Concerning this clonotype: A much larger clone lies one base from this, so it may be a read error. The V call is TRBV4-3, the J call TRBJ2-5; perhaps TRBD1 as D (5 bases). CDR3 length: 14 residues. V was shortened by 1 base and J by 8 bases, with 14 bases between the two germline ends. Germline V gene sequence: CDR1 LGHNA, CDR2 YSLEER. The CDR3 loop is CASSQADTGQTQYF. CDR3 in DNA: TGCGCCAGCAGCCAAGCAGATACAGGACAAACCCAGTACTTC.

DNA of the CDR3: TGTGCCAGCAGCTTAGAGGGGGGCCCCTCCTACGAGCAGTACTTC. The encoded protein is CASSLEGGPSYEQYF. The gene calls are TRBV7-6 and TRBJ2-7, with D perhaps being TRBD1 or TRBD2 (6 bases each). This CDR3 spans 15 amino acids. Trimming removed 1 base from V and 0 bases from J, with 10 bases in between. Germline values: CDR1 SGHVS, CDR2 FNYEAQ.

This chain connects TRBV12-3 or TRBV12-4 to TRBJ2-3; maybe TRBD1 (6 bases). Deletions cut 3 bases from V and 0 bases from J, with 10 bases between. The CDR3 length is 15 residues. The DNA for the CDR3 is TGTGCCAGCAGTTTTGCAGGGGCTAGCACAGATACGCAGTATTTT. Its translation is CASSFAGASTDTQYF.

This clonotype came up many times. The V call is TRBV18, the J call TRBJ2-7; 10 positions match TRBD1. The V segment lost 3 bases and the J segment 3 bases; nucleotides outside the gene matches: 8. Germline-derived CDR1 and CDR2 are KGHSH and LQKENI. The CDR3 runs to 16 residues. CDR3 sequence reads: CASSPPGTGALYEQYF. For the CDR3, the DNA is TGTGCCAGCTCACCCCCTGGGACAGGGGCCCTCTACGAGCAGTACTTC.

This clonotype was counted many times. The V call is TRBV19, the J call TRBJ2-1; 11 positions match TRBD2. This CDR3 has 15 residues. Trimming at V came to 5 bases and at J to 4 bases, leaving 4 bases not matched to a gene. Germline-derived CDR1 and CDR2 are LNHDA and SQIVND (reference sequence). CDR3 sequence reads: CASSQTSGDYNEQFF. CDR3 nucleotides: TGTGCCAGTAGTCAGACTAGCGGGGATTACAATGAGCAGTTCTTC.

This clonotype was found many times. The chain carries TRBV5-6 and TRBJ2-5; possible D gene TRBD1, 7 bases. Per germline, CDR1 SGHDT and CDR2 YYEEEE. CDR3 length equals 16 residues. Between the trimmed V and J ends, which lost 0 bases and 2 bases, there was a span of 14 bases. Here the CDR3 DNA reads TGTGCCAGCAGCTTGGGGTTTGCAGGGGGGCAAGAGACCCAGTACTTC. It is translated as CASSLGFAGGQETQYF. The full variable domain, its missing parts supplied by reference TRBV5-6 and TRBJ2-5, is DAGVTQSPTHLIKTRGQQVTLRCSPKSGHDTVSWYQQALGQGPQFIFQYYEEEERQRGNFPDRFSGHQFPNYSSELNVNALLLGDSALYLCASSLGFAGGQETQYFGPGTRLLVL.